A single sample gave rise to the 18 T cell receptor beta chains below, sequenced in a study of untreated major depressive disorder. TCRdb's copy holds only in-frame clones and misses some; the assay was immunoSEQ multiplex PCR. The sample shows 21,000 or so clones, 80% to 95% of them seen only once. The sample was CD4+ T cells from PBMCs. These receptors were obtained from a man aged 30-40 years in good health.

The rearrangement links TRBV1 to TRBJ2-1; the table names TRBD2, a call not compared with the DNA. TRBV1 is labeled a pseudogene. The CDR3 is 13 residues long. The CDR3: CTRSGTSDSEQFF. CDR3 DNA sequence: TGCACCAGATCCGGGACTAGCGATAGTGAGCAGTTCTTC.

The chain uses TRBV18 and TRBJ2-2; D gene ambiguous. The V gene's germline CDR1 is KGHSH and CDR2 LQKENI. V gave up 6 bases and J gave up 4 bases, with 6 bases separating them. This CDR3 contains 12 residues. The CDR3 loop reads CASSASTGELFF. DNA for the CDR3: TGTGCCAGCTCTGCTTCCACCGGGGAGCTGTTTTTT.

Comments on this clone: The junction differs from germline at one of its ends, possibly a read error. The CDR3 DNA follows: TGCGCCAGCAGTGAGGATACGGGGCTCGTCGCTCATGCTGAGGGGGACTTC. Protein product: CASSEDTGLVAHAEGDF. This sequence joins TRBV10-1 and TRBJ2-7, with a tentative D call TRBD1 (6 bases). Germline V gene sequence: CDR1 WNHNN, CDR2 SYGVQD (reference sequence). The CDR3 is 17 amino acids.

The V and J genes are TRBV4-2 and TRBJ1-1, with 8 bases matching TRBD1. CDR3 length: 16 amino acids. Unmatched junction bases numbered 6, after V lost 0 bases and J lost 3 bases. The germline CDR1 and CDR2 sequences are LGHNA and YNFKEQ. The CDR3 is CASSQDQGALDTEAFF. The CDR3 region has the DNA TGTGCCAGCAGCCAAGATCAGGGGGCCTTGGACACTGAAGCTTTCTTT.

The table lists this clone with a count of one. This sequence joins TRBV2 and TRBJ2-7; TRBD1 aligns across 9 bases. CDR1 and CDR2 from the germline V gene are SNHLY and FYNNEI. The CDR3 has 14 residues. After removal of 6 bases from V and 4 bases from J, the junction contained 7 bases not matched to a gene. The CDR3 DNA is TGTGCCAGCAGGATGGAGACAGGGGGGTACGAGCAGTACTTC. Translated, it gives CASRMETGGYEQYF.

V usage is TRBV7-2 and J usage is TRBJ2-7; the D gene is possibly TRBD2 (5 bases). Per the germline V gene, CDR1 is SGHTA and CDR2 is FQGNSA. V lost 3 bases, J lost 6 bases, and 18 bases lay in between. The CDR3 loop spans 15 amino acids. The CDR3 loop reads CASSFGPRRLAEQYF. In nucleotides, the CDR3 is TGTGCCAGCAGCTTTGGCCCGCGGAGGTTAGCCGAGCAGTACTTC.

This chain links TRBV18 with TRBJ1-4; the D is unclear. The germline V and J ends were trimmed by 5 bases and 0 bases, with 10 bases remaining between them. This CDR3 is 15 amino acids long. CDR1 and CDR2 (germline): KGHSH, LQKENI. The DNA of the CDR3 is TGTGCCAGCTCAGACAACGGTGCAACTAATGAAAAACTGTTTTTT. Translating gives CASSDNGATNEKLFF.

The V and J genes are TRBV15 and TRBJ2-5; 11 bases match TRBD2. The CDR3 runs 16 residues. Germline trimming cut 2 bases from V and 5 bases from J; bases unmatched to any gene: 7. CDR1 is LNHNV, CDR2 YYDKDF, per germline (reference sequence). The CDR3 protein is CATSRLAGGPGETQYF. The CDR3, as DNA: TGTGCCACCAGCAGATTAGCGGGAGGGCCTGGGGAGACCCAGTACTTC.

The chain carries TRBV6-5 and TRBJ1-5, with 8 bases aligning to TRBD1. CDR1 and CDR2 from the germline V gene are MNHEY and SVGAGI. With V trimmed by 0 bases and J by 6 bases, 1 base remained unmatched. There are 14 residues in the CDR3. CDR3 sequence reads: CASSYSTGAQPQHF. The CDR3 coding sequence is TGTGCCAGCAGTTACTCGACAGGGGCTCAGCCCCAGCATTTT.

V is TRBV5-1 and J is TRBJ2-4; TRBD1 matches 8 bases. Germline-derived CDR1 and CDR2 are SGHRS and YFSETQ. J was trimmed by 7 bases and V by 1 base; bases with no gene match: 10. The CDR3 is 16 residues long. The DNA of the CDR3 is TGCGCCAGCAGCTTGTTACCAGGGGGCGCGGGGAACATTCAGTACTTC. Protein product: CASSLLPGGAGNIQYF.

The J gene is TRBJ2-3, the V gene TRBV29-1, with 9 bases lining up with TRBD2. The J segment lost 1 base and the V segment lost 8 bases, leaving 4 bases of the junction unmatched. Germline V gene lookup returns CDR1 SQVTM and CDR2 ANQGSEA. CDR3 length: 13 amino acids. CDR3 loop: CSPRTSGTDTQYF. The CDR3 nucleotides are TGCAGCCCTCGGACTAGCGGCACAGATACGCAGTATTTT.

The V and J genes are TRBV4-3 and TRBJ2-5, with a weak D call TRBD1 (6 bases). The germline V and J ends were trimmed by 1 base and 3 bases, with 9 bases remaining between them. CDR3 length: 14 residues. Germline V gene lookup returns CDR1 LGHNA and CDR2 YSLEER. CDR3 loop: CASSQATGKETQYF. In DNA form, the CDR3 reads TGCGCCAGCAGCCAAGCCACAGGGAAAGAGACCCAGTACTTC.

V gene TRBV9 combines with J gene TRBJ1-1; TRBD1 matches 7 bases. Looked up from germline, CDR1 is SGDLS and CDR2 is YYNGEE. The CDR3 is made up of 14 amino acids. With 4 bases clipped from V and 5 bases from J, the junction kept 8 bases outside the gene matches. In DNA form, the CDR3 reads TGTGCCAGCAGCCTACAGGGGATAGGAACTGAAGCTTTCTTT. As protein: CASSLQGIGTEAFF.

The CDR3 DNA reads TGTGCCAGCAACGCAAGGGGGTACCAAGAGACCCAGTACTTC. Protein sequence: CASNARGYQETQYF. This chain links TRBV2 with TRBJ2-5; a weak D match, TRBD1 (6 bases). The V and J ends lost 7 bases and 0 bases respectively, with 12 bases between them. The CDR3 is made up of 14 amino acids. In germline, CDR1 is SNHLY, CDR2 FYNNEI.

In DNA, the CDR3 is TGCAGCGTTGAAGTTGCGGGAGGGGGTTGGAATGAGCAGTTCTTC. This gives the protein CSVEVAGGGWNEQFF. The V gene is TRBV29-1, the J gene TRBJ2-1, with 9 bases matching TRBD2. V lost 1 base and J lost 7; bases outside the gene matches: 8. Germline assignment: CDR1 SQVTM and CDR2 ANQGSEA. This CDR3 has 15 amino acids.

The chain employs TRBV6-6 and TRBJ1-1, with D perhaps matching TRBD1 (5 bases). V was pared by 0 bases and J by 4 bases, with 12 bases between. The CDR3 has 15 residues. CDR1 and CDR2 from the germline V gene are MNHNY and SVGAGI (reference sequence). CDR3 loop: CASSYSTREGTEAFF. The CDR3 DNA reads as TGTGCCAGCAGTTACTCGACCAGGGAAGGCACTGAAGCTTTCTTT.

The chain links TRBV7-9 to TRBJ2-5; D is undetermined. V lost 1 base to trimming and J lost 5 bases, with 5 bases between them. Germline values: CDR1 SEHNR, CDR2 FQNEAQ (reference sequence). The CDR3 extends over 12 amino acids. The CDR3 loop reads CASSLVRETQYF. Here the CDR3 DNA reads TGTGCCAGCAGCTTAGTGCGCGAGACCCAGTACTTC. Supplemented by reference TRBV7-9 and TRBJ2-5, the full variable domain reads DTGVSQNPRHKITKRGQNVTFRCDPISEHNRLYWYRQTLGQGPEFLTYFQNEAQLEKSRLLSDRFSAERPKGSFSTLEIQRTEQGDSAMYLCASSLVRETQYFGPGTRLLVL.

V is TRBV5-1 and J is TRBJ2-5; possibly TRBD2 for D (5 bases). Germline CDR1 SGHRS, CDR2 YFSETQ. The ends were cut back, 4 bases at V and 5 bases at J, with 18 bases in the middle. The CDR3 is 15 amino acids. The CDR3 bases are TGCGCCAGCAGCGGTGGCCTAGCCAGCCGGGAGACCCAGTACTTC. It yields the protein CASSGGLASRETQYF.